The 26 T cell receptor beta chains in this list originate from one sample, sequenced in a study of blood T cell repertoires in COVID-19. The repertoire was sequenced with immunoSEQ multiplex PCR; TCRdb's copy has only in-frame clones and lacks some. The profile covers 200,000 or so clones, with 84% appearing a single time and 5% to 6.5% taken by the ten largest. Sequencing was performed on peripheral blood. Receptor source: a woman aged 55-69 years who had recovered from COVID-19.

This clone was recorded a few times. This chain uses TRBV12-5 with TRBJ1-4; D is unresolved. The CDR3 loop spans 15 amino acids. Germline CDR1 LGHNT, CDR2 FRNRAP. With 6 bases removed from V and 3 bases from J, the gap between germline ends came to 14 bases. Here the CDR3 DNA reads TGTGCTAGTGGCCCCTATAATGAGGCTAATGAAAAACTGTTTTTT. Translating gives CASGPYNEANEKLFF.

The table lists this clone with a few counts. The chain links TRBV5-4 to TRBJ1-2; maybe TRBD1 (5 bases). Trimming removed 4 bases from V and 5 bases from J, with 9 bases in between. The CDR3 is 12 residues long. The germline V gene encodes CDR1 SGHNT and CDR2 YYREEE (reference sequence). The CDR3 sequence: CASSNDRYGYTF. The CDR3 nucleotides are TGTGCCAGCAGCAACGACAGATATGGCTACACCTTC.

The rearrangement joins TRBV6-2 or TRBV6-3 to TRBJ2-7, with a weak D call TRBD1 (5 bases). Germline assignment: CDR1 MNHEY and CDR2 SVGEGT. This CDR3 has 14 residues. The germline V and J ends were trimmed by 1 base and 0 bases, with 7 bases remaining between them. CDR3: CASSYWGSSYEQYF. The CDR3 region has the DNA TGTGCCAGCAGTTACTGGGGCAGCTCCTACGAGCAGTACTTC.

This clone has only one observation. The chain carries TRBV27 and TRBJ1-2, with TRBD1 identical over 7 bases. The CDR3 covers 15 residues. Germline V gene lookup returns CDR1 MNHEY and CDR2 SMNVEV (reference sequence). The junction had 5 bases not matched to a gene; V was cut back by 0 bases and J by 4 bases. The CDR3 nucleotides are TGTGCCAGCAGTTTATCGACAGGGATGAGCTATGGCTACACCTTC. It specifies CASSLSTGMSYGYTF.

The chain is built from TRBV6-5 and TRBJ2-3, with 13 bases matching TRBD2. Germline lookup yields CDR1 MNHEY and CDR2 SVGAGI. V lost 5 bases, J lost 8 bases, and 7 bases stayed unmatched. This CDR3 is built from 15 residues. The CDR3 reads CASSPGTSGVGTQYF. The CDR3 DNA sequence: TGTGCCAGCAGTCCTGGGACTAGCGGGGTTGGTACGCAGTATTTT.

The chain links TRBV27 to TRBJ1-2; 11 bases are a match to TRBD1. Germline values: CDR1 MNHEY, CDR2 SMNVEV (reference sequence). The CDR3 is 13 residues long. V was pared by 7 bases and J by 4 bases, with 2 bases of the junction left unmatched. CDR3 DNA sequence: TGTGCCAGCACCGGGACAGGGGGCTATGGCTACACCTTC. This gives the protein CASTGTGGYGYTF.

The J gene is TRBJ2-1, the V gene TRBV9; 10 bases align to TRBD2. Germline loops: CDR1 SGDLS, CDR2 YYNGEE. V gave up 4 bases and J gave up 16 bases; unmatched junction bases: 11. The CDR3 sequence is 13 residues long. The CDR3 sequence: CASSLHSGTSVFF. CDR3 coding DNA: TGTGCCAGCAGCCTTCACTCCGGGACTAGCGTTTTCTTC.

The chain joins TRBV6-5 to TRBJ2-1; no definite D call. From germline, CDR1 is MNHEY and CDR2 SVGAGI. Trimming pared 3 bases from V and 2 bases from J, leaving 8 bases between. CDR3 length equals 14 residues. The CDR3 region has the DNA TGTGCCAGCAGTTATTTTCCAACCTACAATGAGCAGTTCTTC. As protein: CASSYFPTYNEQFF.

The J gene is TRBJ1-5, the V gene TRBV9; no clear D gene. The CDR3 spans 15 residues. In germline, CDR1 is SGDLS, CDR2 YYNGEE. V was trimmed by 4 bases and J by 6 bases, leaving 17 bases between them. DNA of the CDR3: TGTGCCAGCAGCTCCGACACTTTCATGGGTCAGCCCCAGCATTTT. It yields the protein CASSSDTFMGQPQHF.

The gene calls are TRBV5-4 and TRBJ1-1; 8 bases map to TRBD1. CDR1 SGHNT and CDR2 YYREEE come from the germline V gene (reference sequence). The CDR3 is 14 amino acids. The V and J ends lost 4 bases and 7 bases, in that order; junction bases with no gene match: 9. The CDR3 DNA is TGTGCCAGCAGCCCACAGGGGGAGATGCATGAAGCTTTCTTT. Translating gives CASSPQGEMHEAFF.

The chain combines TRBV10-2 with TRBJ2-7; 11 bases are a match to TRBD1. Trimming cost V 5 bases and J 5 bases; bases outside gene matches: 11. The CDR3 is made up of 16 amino acids. CDR1 is WSHSY, CDR2 SAAADI, per germline. The chain's CDR3 is CASSSGQGGRFHEQYF. As DNA, the CDR3 is TGCGCCAGCAGTTCGGGACAGGGGGGACGGTTCCACGAGCAGTACTTC.

The chain combines TRBV11-2 with TRBJ2-2; a possible D gene is TRBD2 (7 bases). The CDR3 runs to 16 residues. CDR1 is SGHAT, CDR2 FQNNGV, per germline. Deletions cut 5 bases from V and 5 bases from J, with 18 bases between. The CDR3 spells CASSPGPGRGTGELFF. The CDR3 nucleotides are TGTGCCAGCAGCCCCGGTCCGGGGAGGGGGACCGGGGAGCTGTTTTTT.

The chain couples TRBV19 to TRBJ1-2; 8 positions match TRBD1. The CDR3 sequence is 14 residues long. The germline gives CDR1 LNHDA, CDR2 SQIVND (reference sequence). Germline trimming cut 3 bases from V and 8 bases from J; bases unmatched to any gene: 8. The CDR3 sequence: CASSIGQGAGGYTF. For the CDR3, the DNA is TGTGCCAGTAGTATTGGGCAGGGGGCAGGCGGCTACACCTTC.

The chain recombines TRBV7-9 with TRBJ1-4; D is unresolved. The CDR3 is 16 amino acids. V lost 1 base and J 5 bases, leaving 14 bases between the germline ends. Germline V CDR1 and CDR2: SEHNR, FQNEAQ (reference sequence). In DNA, the CDR3 is TGTGCCAGCAGCTTAGGGGCCGGGAAACTCAATGAAAAACTGTTTTTT. Its translation is CASSLGAGKLNEKLFF.

The CDR3 region has the DNA TGTGCCAGCAGTTTAGCGGCGGGGCAGCCCCAGCATTTT. Amino acids: CASSLAAGQPQHF. The V gene is TRBV12-3 or TRBV12-4, the J gene TRBJ1-5; D uncertain. This CDR3 contains 13 residues. With 0 bases removed from V and 7 bases from J, the gap between germline ends came to 7 bases.

The sample holds one count of this clone. The V gene is TRBV19, the J gene TRBJ1-5; TRBD1 is a possible D gene (6 bases). The CDR3 covers 13 residues. V was trimmed by 6 bases and J by 4 bases, leaving 10 bases between them. In germline, CDR1 is LNHDA, CDR2 SQIVND (reference sequence). The chain's CDR3 is CASSNRENQPQHF. DNA for the CDR3: TGTGCCAGTAGCAACAGGGAGAATCAGCCCCAGCATTTT.

The chain employs TRBV7-9 and TRBJ2-7; a weak D match, TRBD2 (6 bases). V was pared by 7 bases and J by 3 bases, with 10 bases between. Germline V CDR1 and CDR2: SEHNR, FQNEAQ (reference sequence). The CDR3 has 12 amino acids. CDR3 amino acids: CASNPEGYEQYF. CDR3 nucleotides: TGTGCCAGCAATCCGGAGGGCTACGAGCAGTACTTC.

The rearrangement uses TRBV30 and TRBJ1-2; tentatively, D is TRBD1 (5 bases). The germline V gene encodes CDR1 GTSNPN and CDR2 SVGIG (reference sequence). The CDR3 sequence is 16 residues long. V dropped 3 bases and J dropped 7 bases, with 24 bases sitting between them. CDR3 sequence reads: CAWSSKRVGTGGGYTF. The DNA of the CDR3 is TGTGCCTGGAGCTCTAAGCGGGTGGGAACAGGCGGTGGCTACACCTTC.

J is TRBJ2-1 and V is TRBV7-3; TRBD2 matches 10 bases. V lost 3 bases to trimming and J lost 9 bases; unmatched junction nucleotides: 8. CDR3 size: 15 residues. Germline CDR1 and CDR2: SGHTA and FQGTGA. CDR3 region: CASSFQAGGPREQFF. CDR3 coding DNA: TGTGCCAGCAGCTTCCAAGCGGGGGGGCCGCGTGAGCAGTTCTTC.

The chain carries TRBV6-1 and TRBJ2-1; D gene unclear. The CDR3 extends over 16 amino acids. The germline gives CDR1 MNHNS, CDR2 SASEGT. Trimming pared 3 bases from V and 0 bases from J, leaving 12 bases between. As DNA, the CDR3 is TGTGCCAGCAGTGAGAGAGGATCCAGCTCCTACAATGAGCAGTTCTTC. The encoded protein is CASSERGSSSYNEQFF.

The chain links TRBV3-1 (or the pseudogene TRBV3-2) to TRBJ1-2, with 9 bases identical to TRBD1. Germline CDR1 LGHDT, CDR2 YNNKEL (reference sequence). This CDR3 contains 16 residues. V trimming: 4 bases; J trimming: 2 bases; junction bases outside the gene matches: 8. CDR3 region: CASSRLNRGRNYGYTF. CDR3 in DNA: TGTGCCAGCAGCCGCTTAAACAGGGGGCGGAACTATGGCTACACCTTC.

This chain uses TRBV7-9 with TRBJ2-7; D not resolved. This CDR3 is built from 13 residues. V dropped 0 bases and J dropped 7 bases, with 10 bases sitting between them. Looked up from germline, CDR1 is SEHNR and CDR2 is FQNEAQ (reference sequence). CDR3 in amino acids: CASSLAQTTEQYF. CDR3 in DNA: TGTGCCAGCAGCTTAGCTCAAACCACTGAGCAGTACTTC. The full variable domain, its missing parts supplied by reference TRBV7-9 and TRBJ2-7, is DTGVSQNPRHKITKRGQNVTFRCDPISEHNRLYWYRQTLGQGPEFLTYFQNEAQLEKSRLLSDRFSAERPKGSFSTLEIQRTEQGDSAMYLCASSLAQTTEQYFGPGTRLTVT.

This clone was observed a few times. The V gene is TRBV27, the J gene TRBJ1-2; 7 bases line up with TRBD1. This CDR3 spans 14 amino acids. Germline CDR1 is MNHEY and CDR2 is SMNVEV (reference sequence). After removal of 3 bases from V and 4 bases from J, the junction contained 5 bases not matched to a gene. The CDR3 protein is CASSFRDSTYGYTF. CDR3 DNA sequence: TGTGCCAGCAGTTTCCGGGACAGTACCTATGGCTACACCTTC.

The chain joins TRBV7-9 to TRBJ1-2, with TRBD1 identical over 9 bases. The V gene's germline CDR1 is SEHNR and CDR2 FQNEAQ (reference sequence). CDR3 length: 16 residues. With 6 bases clipped from V and 6 bases from J, the junction kept 14 bases outside the gene matches. The DNA of the CDR3 is TGTGCCAGCAGGCCAAATTTCCGGGACAGGGAGCATGGCTACACCTTC. Encoded protein: CASRPNFRDREHGYTF.

The chain links TRBV4-2 to TRBJ2-2; 7 bases are a match to TRBD2. The ends lost 4 bases at V and 5 bases at J; junction bases unmatched: 7. The CDR3 contains 15 residues. Germline-derived CDR1 and CDR2 are LGHNA and YNFKEQ. The CDR3 here is CASSLSSGETGELFF. The CDR3 DNA reads as TGTGCCAGCAGCCTCTCCAGCGGGGAAACCGGGGAGCTGTTTTTT.

The J gene is TRBJ1-1, the V gene TRBV28, with TRBD1 identical over 8 bases. The CDR3 is made up of 14 amino acids. CDR1 and CDR2 from the germline V gene are MDHEN and SYDVKM. The J segment lost 5 bases and the V segment lost 5 bases, leaving 7 bases of the junction unmatched. The CDR3 loop is CASSTQGVGTEAFF. DNA of the CDR3: TGTGCCAGCAGTACACAGGGGGTAGGGACTGAAGCTTTCTTT. The whole variable domain, remainder taken from reference TRBV28 and TRBJ1-1, is DVKVTQSSRYLVKRTGEKVFLECVQDMDHENMFWYRQDPGLGLRLIYFSYDVKMKEKGDIPEGYSVSREKKERFSLILESASTNQTSMYLCASSTQGVGTEAFFGQGTRLTVV.